The 7 T cell receptor beta chains presented below share a single source sample, sequenced in a study of T cells expressing NK-cell markers. TCRdb re-called the 5' RACE reads; one entry per CDR3 protein, DNA not given. The table lists about 380,000 distinct CDR3 sequences. The sequenced sample consisted of blood T cells: a sorted CD56 or NKG2C T cell subset, CD4+ or CD8+ T cells, or bulk PBMC T cells (not recorded which). These receptors were obtained from a man aged 18 to 69 in good health.

CDR3 amino acids: CASSYSPAGGQETQYF. The chain is built from TRBV6-5 and TRBJ2-5; TCRdb proposes TRBD2, but this gene call is untestable without DNA. CDR1 and CDR2 from the germline V gene are MNHEY and SVGAGI. The CDR3 is 16 residues long.

V and J are TRBV5-1 and TRBJ1-1. Germline CDR1 and CDR2: SGHRS and YFSETQ. CDR3 size: 14 residues. The CDR3 loop is CASSLTLGSTEAFF.

The chain recombines TRBV19 with TRBJ2-1; the TRBD2 assignment by TCRdb is unverifiable without DNA. This CDR3 region has 16 residues. CDR1 LNHDA and CDR2 SQIVND come from the germline V gene (reference sequence). The CDR3 protein is CASSPVAGLTYNEQFF.

J is TRBJ2-3 and V is TRBV11-2. The CDR3 runs to 16 residues. The germline V gene encodes CDR1 SGHAT and CDR2 FQNNGV. The CDR3 reads CASSGSMVASTDTQYF.

The V gene is TRBV5-1, the J gene TRBJ1-6; TCRdb selects TRBD1, and the lack of DNA leaves this call unchecked. The CDR3 covers 18 residues. Germline CDR1 reads SGHRS; CDR2 reads YFSETQ. The CDR3 sequence: CASSLIVQGPYNSSPLHF.

V gene TRBV6-4 combines with J gene TRBJ2-7; lacking DNA, the TRBD1 call made by TCRdb goes unchecked. The CDR3 has 14 amino acids. Looked up from germline, CDR1 is MRHNA and CDR2 is SNTAGT. This CDR3 reads CASSATTGGNEQYF.

V and J are TRBV20-1 and TRBJ2-4; lacking DNA, the TRBD1 call made by TCRdb goes unchecked. This CDR3 region has 11 residues. Germline V gene sequence: CDR1 DFQATT, CDR2 SNEGSKA (reference sequence). CDR3 sequence: CSARPQGIQYF.